This T cell receptor beta chain was recovered during a study of T cell clonotyping in hematopoietic cell transplantation. This clone was observed a few times. Antigen unknown. Sequencing used immunoSEQ multiplex PCR; TCRdb keeps in-frame clones, though not all of them. The sample carries around 13,000 clones, approximately 88% recorded once. Findings and caveats of the study: Without cell sorting, CD4 versus CD8 contributions remain unresolved.

Germline V gene lookup returns CDR1 SGHTA and CDR2 FQGTGA. The germline V and J ends were trimmed by 4 bases and 5 bases, with 11 bases remaining between them. This CDR3 is built from 13 residues. This sample's time point: recipient sample about 28 days before transplant, after cytoreduction. The sequenced sample was peripheral blood mononuclear cells, obtained before stem cell transplant. V gene TRBV7-3 combines with J gene TRBJ1-2, with D unclear. This TCR was recovered from a man in his 60s with acute myeloid leukemia. Some clones in this sample may be carry-over from other donors' samples. The CDR3 sequence is CASSSTGRYGYTF. CDR3 coding DNA: TGTGCCAGCAGCTCGACCGGACGGTATGGCTACACCTTC.